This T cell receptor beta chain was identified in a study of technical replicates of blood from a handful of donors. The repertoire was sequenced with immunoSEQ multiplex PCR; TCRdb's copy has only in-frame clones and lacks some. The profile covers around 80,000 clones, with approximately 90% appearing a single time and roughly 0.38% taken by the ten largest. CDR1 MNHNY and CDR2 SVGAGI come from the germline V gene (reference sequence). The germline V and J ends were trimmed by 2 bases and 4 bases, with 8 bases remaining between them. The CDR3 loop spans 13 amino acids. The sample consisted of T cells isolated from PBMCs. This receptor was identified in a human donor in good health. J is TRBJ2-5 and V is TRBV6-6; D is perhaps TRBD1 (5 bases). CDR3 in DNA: TGTGCCAGCAGTTACCGGCAGGGAGAGACCCAGTACTTC. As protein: CASSYRQGETQYF.